The next 32 T cell receptor beta chains were all read from a single sample in a study of blood T cell dynamics during melanoma immunotherapy. Assay used: immunoSEQ multiplex PCR; TCRdb lists only in-frame clones, some missing. The table includes 25,000 to 35,000 clones, around 80% detected once. Sample time point: week 3, after first cycle of checkpoint inhibitor. The source was blood, collected from a patient treated with checkpoint blockade. Source of these receptors: a human donor with melanoma.

The chain links TRBV5-1 to TRBJ1-5; 9 bases fit TRBD1. The germline V gene has CDR1 SGHRS and CDR2 YFSETQ. V shed 4 bases, J shed 5 bases, and the junction held 4 bases outside the gene matches. The CDR3 sequence is 14 residues long. This CDR3 is CASSRTGGDQPQHF. As DNA, the CDR3 is TGCGCCAGCAGCAGAACAGGGGGCGATCAGCCCCAGCATTTT.

The chain couples TRBV28 to TRBJ1-5, with D perhaps matching TRBD1 (6 bases). The V gene lost 4 bases and the J gene lost 1 base, with 14 bases spanning the gap. CDR1 is MDHEN, CDR2 SYDVKM, per germline. This CDR3 has 16 amino acids. This CDR3 is CASSSMVRGSNQPQHF. DNA for the CDR3: TGTGCCAGCAGTTCAATGGTTAGGGGGAGCAATCAGCCCCAGCATTTT.

The CDR3 here is CASKSGAMNTEAFF. The CDR3 DNA follows: TGTGCCAGTAAATCAGGGGCGATGAACACTGAAGCTTTCTTT. J is TRBJ1-1 and V is TRBV19; D may be TRBD1 (6 bases). The CDR3 length is 14 residues. Trimming took 7 bases from V and 0 from J, leaving 12 bases between them. Germline assignment: CDR1 LNHDA and CDR2 SQIVND (reference sequence).

The rearrangement links TRBV6-1 to TRBJ1-4; TRBD1 is a possible D gene (5 bases). This CDR3 region has 14 residues. V lost 10 bases and J lost 4, with 16 bases in between. Germline V gives CDR1 MNHNS, CDR2 SASEGT. CDR3 sequence: CATLKGTDNEKLFF. CDR3 bases: TGTGCCACCCTAAAGGGGACGGATAATGAAAAACTGTTTTTT.

The rearrangement joins TRBV13 to TRBJ2-1, with D maybe TRBD2 (6 bases). The CDR3 has 15 amino acids. Trimming shortened V by 5 bases and J by 1 base, and 12 bases separated the two germline ends. Germline V CDR1 and CDR2: PRHDT, FYEKMQ (reference sequence). CDR3 DNA sequence: TGTGCCAGCAGCGCTCCGGGACTTTCCTACAATGAGCAGTTCTTC. As protein: CASSAPGLSYNEQFF.

This clone appeared once. The V gene is TRBV6-1, the J gene TRBJ2-1; weak D call: TRBD2 (6 bases). Trimming took 2 bases from V and 4 from J, leaving 18 bases between them. Germline CDR1 is MNHNS and CDR2 is SASEGT. This CDR3 contains 17 residues. CDR3 in amino acids: CASSESGGGLGYNEQFF. As DNA, the CDR3 is TGTGCCAGCAGTGAATCCGGGGGAGGCTTAGGGTACAATGAGCAGTTCTTC.

The V and J genes are TRBV18 and TRBJ1-5, with 8 bases that match TRBD1. J lost 7 bases, V lost 3 bases, and 5 bases had no gene match. The germline V gene has CDR1 KGHSH and CDR2 LQKENI. This CDR3 comprises 14 residues. In DNA form, the CDR3 reads TGTGCCAGCTCACCGGACAGGGCATTACAGCCCCAGCATTTT. Translated, it gives CASSPDRALQPQHF.

The rearrangement links TRBV11-3 to TRBJ2-3; TRBD2 might be the D (6 bases). Germline CDR1 and CDR2: SGHNT and YENEEA. There are 15 residues in the CDR3. Trimming left V 5 bases short and J 1 base short, with 13 bases between. For the CDR3, the DNA is TGTGCCAGCAGCCGCAGACCGGGGGGCACAGATACGCAGTATTTT. It yields the protein CASSRRPGGTDTQYF.

The chain combines TRBV30 with TRBJ1-2, with 8 bases matching TRBD1. The CDR3 runs to 16 residues. Germline V gene data show CDR1 as GTSNPN and CDR2 as SVGIG (reference sequence). The V and J ends lost 1 base and 4 bases, in that order; junction bases with no gene match: 11. The DNA of the CDR3 is TGTGCCTGGAGTGCTCCCGAGGCAGGGGGCAGCTATGGCTACACCTTC. As protein: CAWSAPEAGGSYGYTF.

This sequence joins TRBV27 and TRBJ1-1; 12 bases agree with TRBD1. This CDR3 has 18 amino acids. Looked up from germline, CDR1 is MNHEY and CDR2 is SMNVEV (reference sequence). After removal of 3 bases from V and 2 bases from J, the junction contained 10 bases not matched to a gene. The chain's CDR3 is CASSFLSGTGGLNTEAFF. The CDR3 bases are TGTGCCAGCAGTTTCCTGTCCGGGACAGGGGGCCTAAACACTGAAGCTTTCTTT.

The genes are TRBV27 and TRBJ2-1; possibly TRBD2 for D (6 bases). The CDR3 loop spans 12 amino acids. Per the germline V gene, CDR1 is MNHEY and CDR2 is SMNVEV (reference sequence). V was cut by 10 bases and J by 8 bases, with 15 bases left in between. The CDR3 DNA sequence: TGTGCCACTCGGCGGGGTGGGCATGAGCAGTTCTTC. Amino acids: CATRRGGHEQFF.

This chain joins TRBV7-9 and TRBJ1-4, with D maybe TRBD1 (5 bases). In germline, CDR1 is SEHNR, CDR2 FQNEAQ (reference sequence). V gave up 8 bases and J gave up 3 bases, with 10 bases separating them. The CDR3 has 13 amino acids. In DNA form, the CDR3 reads TGTGCCAGCTTGCGACAGTCTAATGAAAAACTGTTTTTT. It is translated as CASLRQSNEKLFF. The full variable domain, its missing parts supplied by reference TRBV7-9 and TRBJ1-4, is DTGVSQNPRHKITKRGQNVTFRCDPISEHNRLYWYRQTLGQGPEFLTYFQNEAQLEKSRLLSDRFSAERPKGSFSTLEIQRTEQGDSAMYLCASLRQSNEKLFFGSGTQLSVL.

CDR3 in amino acids: CASSISGYNEQFF. CDR3 bases: TGTGCCAGTAGTATTTCCGGGTATAATGAGCAGTTCTTC. V and J are TRBV19 and TRBJ2-1; D is ambiguous. Trimming removed 3 bases at V and 7 bases at J, with 10 bases between. Germline CDR1 reads LNHDA; CDR2 reads SQIVND (reference sequence). The CDR3 is 13 amino acids.

The rearrangement links TRBV10-3 to TRBJ1-4, with 8 nucleotides matching TRBD1. Trimming removed 11 bases from V and 10 bases from J; junction bases left unmatched: 15. The CDR3 runs to 14 residues. CDR1 and CDR2 from the germline V gene are ENHRY and SYGVKD. The DNA of the CDR3 is TGTGCCGTCTCCCCGCAGGGGGCCGGCGTAAAACTGTTTTTT. Translated: CAVSPQGAGVKLFF.

The genes are TRBV6-5 and TRBJ1-1, with 7 bases aligning to TRBD1. The CDR3 extends over 11 amino acids. The ends lost 5 bases at V and 10 bases at J; junction bases unmatched: 4. Germline-derived CDR1 and CDR2 are MNHEY and SVGAGI. CDR3 nucleotides: TGTGCCAGCAGTGCACAGGGGTTAGCTTTCTTT. Amino acid sequence: CASSAQGLAFF.

This rearrangement joins TRBV19 to TRBJ1-5, with 7 bases identical to TRBD1. The CDR3 covers 13 residues. Germline CDR1 and CDR2: LNHDA and SQIVND (reference sequence). V lost 7 bases, J lost 3 bases, and 3 bases stayed unmatched. The CDR3 spells CASKTGNNQPQHF. CDR3 nucleotides: TGTGCCAGTAAGACAGGGAACAATCAGCCCCAGCATTTT.

The rearrangement links TRBV7-8 to TRBJ2-3, with D possibly matching TRBD2 (6 bases). The CDR3 has 15 residues. Germline V gene sequence: CDR1 SGHVS, CDR2 FQNEAQ. V shed 3 bases and J shed 2 bases, with 12 bases lying between them. This CDR3 is CASSFREVITDTQYF. The CDR3, as DNA: TGTGCCAGCAGCTTCAGGGAGGTAATCACAGATACGCAGTATTTT.

There are a few counts of this clone. The chain joins TRBV5-1 to TRBJ2-2, with D perhaps matching TRBD2 (5 bases). The CDR3 contains 18 residues. V was shortened by 0 bases and J by 0 bases, with 15 bases between the two germline ends. The V gene's germline CDR1 is SGHRS and CDR2 YFSETQ. The CDR3 DNA follows: TGCGCCAGCAGCTTGGAGATGATGAGCGGAGCGAACACCGGGGAGCTGTTTTTT. Protein: CASSLEMMSGANTGELFF. Full variable domain (remainder filled in from reference TRBV5-1 and TRBJ2-2): KAGVTQTPRYLIKTRGQQVTLSCSPISGHRSVSWYQQTPGQGLQFLFEYFSETQRNKGNFPGRFSGRQFSNSRSEMNVSTLELGDSALYLCASSLEMMSGANTGELFFGEGSRLTVL.

J is TRBJ2-1 and V is TRBV5-1; 16 nucleotides agree with TRBD2. Unmatched junction bases numbered 5, after V lost 0 bases and J lost 8 bases. The CDR3 is 17 amino acids. Germline V CDR1 and CDR2: SGHRS, YFSETQ. The CDR3 DNA sequence: TGCGCCAGCAGCTTGGCGGGACTAGCGGGAGGGGTCGATGAGCAGTTCTTC. This translates into CASSLAGLAGGVDEQFF.

This chain connects TRBV11-2 to TRBJ1-4, with TRBD1 matching over 7 bases. The length of the CDR3 is 18 residues. V lost 4 bases, J lost 5 bases, and 16 bases stayed unmatched. Germline CDR1 reads SGHAT; CDR2 reads FQNNGV. CDR3 DNA sequence: TGTGCCAGCAGCTCGATGAGGGGACAGATGAAAACGAATGAAAAACTGTTTTTT. Amino acids: CASSSMRGQMKTNEKLFF.

This clone was seen only once. The genes are TRBV4-1 and TRBJ2-7; D not certain. Germline V lookup: CDR1 MGHRA, CDR2 YSYEKL. This CDR3 comprises 14 residues. The V gene lost 4 bases and the J gene lost 6 bases, with 16 bases spanning the gap. CDR3 nucleotide sequence: TGCGCCAGCAGCCCACCGGGCCGCTACTCCGAGCAGTACTTC. Protein sequence: CASSPPGRYSEQYF.

V and J are TRBV29-1 and TRBJ1-4; D may be TRBD1 (5 bases). The CDR3 is 12 amino acids. Germline CDR1 reads SQVTM; CDR2 reads ANQGSEA. Trimming shortened V by 4 bases and J by 8 bases, and 11 bases separated the two germline ends. CDR3 nucleotides: TGCAGCGTTGGCTACAGGAGCGAAAAACTGTTTTTT. Its protein product is CSVGYRSEKLFF.

The V and J genes are TRBV7-2 and TRBJ2-1; 13 bases are shared with TRBD2. This CDR3 has 14 amino acids. Per the germline V gene, CDR1 is SGHTA and CDR2 is FQGNSA. Losses at the gene ends were 3 bases for V and 9 bases for J; bases not matched to a gene: 2. This chain's CDR3 is CASSLGLAGIEQFF. The CDR3 nucleotides read TGTGCCAGCAGCTTGGGACTAGCGGGGATTGAGCAGTTCTTC.

Sample share makes this clone medium-sized. The J gene is TRBJ1-1, the V gene TRBV19; a possible D gene is TRBD1 (5 bases). The CDR3 sequence is 14 residues long. In germline, CDR1 is LNHDA, CDR2 SQIVND (reference sequence). The V gene lost 2 bases and the J gene lost 0 bases, with 7 bases spanning the gap. CDR3 region: CASSIWGLNTEAFF. DNA of the CDR3: TGTGCCAGTAGTATATGGGGCCTGAACACTGAAGCTTTCTTT. Based on the CDR3 plus reference TRBV19 and TRBJ1-1, the full variable domain is DGGITQSPKYLFRKEGQNVTLSCEQNLNHDAMYWYRQDPGQGLRLIYYSQIVNDFQKGDIAEGYSVSREKKESFPLTVTSAQKNPTAFYLCASSIWGLNTEAFFGQGTRLTVV.

A single count supports this clone. The chain has TRBV28 and TRBJ1-1; D remains ambiguous. Deletions cut 6 bases from V and 3 bases from J, with 26 bases between. Per the germline V gene, CDR1 is MDHEN and CDR2 is SYDVKM. This CDR3 region has 18 residues. The CDR3 DNA is TGTGCCAGCAGGTTAGGAGGGATTTTTGGGAGTAGCGACACTGAAGCTTTCTTT. This encodes CASRLGGIFGSSDTEAFF.

This clone was seen a handful of times. This chain connects TRBV18 to TRBJ1-1; tentatively, D is TRBD1 (6 bases). Trimming shortened V by 1 base and J by 3 bases, and 6 bases separated the two germline ends. This CDR3 is built from 13 residues. The V gene's germline CDR1 is KGHSH and CDR2 LQKENI. CDR3 in DNA: TGTGCCAGCTCACCACACAGGGACACTGAAGCTTTCTTT. Its protein is CASSPHRDTEAFF.

The V gene is TRBV4-1, the J gene TRBJ2-7; tentative D call: TRBD1 (5 bases). The V end was cut by 6 bases, the J end by 0 bases, with 12 bases between. The CDR3 extends over 14 amino acids. Germline V lookup: CDR1 MGHRA, CDR2 YSYEKL. The CDR3 loop is CASRAGKGSYEQYF. DNA for the CDR3: TGCGCCAGCAGAGCAGGGAAGGGCTCCTACGAGCAGTACTTC.

The chain couples TRBV6-5 to TRBJ2-7; possible D gene TRBD2, 5 bases. Germline CDR1 MNHEY, CDR2 SVGAGI. Between the trimmed V and J ends, which lost 7 bases and 0 bases, there was a span of 7 bases. The CDR3 loop spans 12 amino acids. The CDR3 coding sequence is TGTGCCAGCAAGCGGAACTCCTACGAGCAGTACTTC. Amino acid sequence: CASKRNSYEQYF.

The J gene is TRBJ1-1, the V gene TRBV2, with D possibly TRBD1 on 5 matching bases. The CDR3 runs to 15 residues. Trimming stripped 6 bases from V and 4 bases from J, with 18 bases between. Germline assignment: CDR1 SNHLY and CDR2 FYNNEI. The CDR3 DNA sequence: TGTGCCAGCAGCCCCACGACAGTAGCGGGCACTGAAGCTTTCTTT. This codes for CASSPTTVAGTEAFF.

The J gene is TRBJ2-5, the V gene TRBV11-2; 9 bases are a match to TRBD2. The V gene end was trimmed by 5 bases and the J gene end by 6 bases; junction bases not matched to a gene: 4. The V gene's germline CDR1 is SGHAT and CDR2 FQNNGV. The CDR3 runs 13 residues. The CDR3 spells CASSPGTSKTQYF. Written as DNA, the CDR3 is TGTGCCAGCAGCCCTGGGACTAGCAAGACCCAGTACTTC.

This clone showed up just once. The chain recombines TRBV11-2 with TRBJ1-2; the D is unclear. With 3 bases removed from V and 2 bases from J, the gap between germline ends came to 13 bases. Per germline, CDR1 SGHAT and CDR2 FQNNGV. CDR3 length equals 15 residues. The CDR3: CASSLTPAGNYGYTF. The CDR3, as DNA: TGTGCCAGCAGCTTGACCCCGGCGGGCAACTATGGCTACACCTTC.

This clone was detected a few times. The chain uses TRBV19 and TRBJ1-2, with D possibly matching TRBD1 (6 bases). The V and J ends lost 4 bases and 2 bases respectively, with 14 bases between them. CDR3 length: 15 residues. Germline V CDR1 and CDR2: LNHDA, SQIVND (reference sequence). This chain's CDR3 is CASSTSGTRNYGYTF. CDR3 DNA sequence: TGTGCCAGTAGTACCTCCGGGACAAGGAACTATGGCTACACCTTC.